The present TCR beta chain was sequenced within a study of CD4 T cells in relation to SARS-CoV-2 and coronaviruses (dated by TCRdb to the early 2020s). Some background on the complete study: Shared crossreactive spike epitopes were mapped to their HLA restriction using patient-derived lymphoblastoid cell lines. The study assessed, at the TCR clonotype level, memory CD4+ T cell crossreactivity between SARS-CoV-2 and common cold coronavirus spike proteins. The Adaptive Biotechnologies TCR-sequencing kit was used for samples from a few pre-COVID donors and for the naive versus memory experiments, whereas the other data were Illumina-based. A different TCR-beta assay, based on Illumina, was used to sequence expansion assays from other donors in the study. Beyond this particular receptor, the publication reports: The study was constrained by small numbers of patients and of tested TCRs. Memory CD4+ clonotypes crossrecognizing SARS-CoV-2 and at least one common cold coronavirus spike were found in approximately 60% of donors. Crossreactivity analysis centred on spike protein, so crossreactivity against other viral proteins was not assessed. Pre-pandemic and post-infection samples were not both contributed by any donor, so tracing of the source of pre-existing responses was limited. Sequencing naive versus memory cells indicated that the assay picks up memory recall responses, not primary responses primed during culture. Significantly weaker SARS-CoV-2-driven expansion was shown by crossreactive clones than by monoreactive clones, consistent with antigenic imprinting.

DNA from uncultured naive and memory CD4+ T cells underwent immunoSEQ TCR-beta sequencing at deep resolution. The original pipeline was this. During preprocessing, nonproductive sequences were discarded, as were any CDR3s that did not begin with C, did not end with F or W, or were shorter than 7 amino acids. Cultured and uncultured naive and memory CD4+ repertoires were searched for previously identified spike- and CEF-reactive CDR3s. After three terminal residues were trimmed from each end, CDR3 homology was quantified as pairwise Levenshtein distance using the stringdist R package. TCRdb's version of the immuneACCESS table is confined to in-frame rearrangements and falls short of the full clone set. An unresolved V gene accounts for under half of the shortfall where checked; the remainder is of unknown origin. V, J and clone size reflect that table, while D and trimming were determined from the DNA. The sample records about 59,000 clones, roughly 90% of which are singletons. Approximately 1.5% of the sample is taken by the ten largest.

As concerns this clone: Its antigen specificity is not known. The record has no base qualities; no much larger clone is one base away.

CD4+ T cells from unexposed donors were collected before the COVID-19 pandemic (2011-2018). Naive and memory CD4+ T cells were separated from cryopreserved PBMCs by first enriching for CD4 and then performing EasySep naive CD4+ T cell enrichment. Leukapheresis product for the unexposed donors was bought commercially. PBMCs were isolated from leukapheresis product or whole blood by Ficoll-Paque PLUS gradient centrifugation. The PBMCs went either fresh into the expansion assay or into cryopreservation at -140 degrees C. The QIAamp Micro DNA Kit was used to extract genomic DNA from the CD4+ T cells. The CDR3 has 19 amino acids, counting the end cysteine and phenylalanine. This entry keeps only the CDR3 DNA: 57 bases, framed from base 1. CDR1 and CDR2 (MGHRA, YSYEKL) derive from the germline V gene. V and J are trimmed by 4 bases and 2 bases, and the gene matches miss 18 bases of the junction.

The origin of this receptor is a human donor in good health. The sequenced sample was memory CD4+ T cells from PBMCs. In light of the paper, this sample's cell subset or site label describes: memory (non-naive) CD4+ T cells. The sequence is built from TRBV4-1 and TRBJ2-7; the junction holds 9 bases that match TRBD1. The CDR3 protein sequence reads: CASSPLSPNPGDRAYEQYF. The base sequence is TGCGCCAGCAGCCCCCTTTCACCGAATCCCGGGGACAGGGCCTACGAGCAGTACTTC.